This T cell receptor (beta chain) appears in the sequencing data of a study of blood T cell repertoires in COVID-19. Turning to the study itself: COVID-19 samples from acute and convalescent phases originated in the United States, Italy and Spain. T cells, B-cell-depleted T cells, or PBMCs provided the cDNA or gDNA that served as material.

The V gene lost 2 bases and the J gene lost 3 bases, with 10 bases spanning the gap. The CDR3 covers 14 residues. Germline V lookup: CDR1 WSHSY, CDR2 SAAADI. Original analysis: How many nucleated cells were present was estimated from reference gene primer amplification. This table comes from immunoSEQ multiplex PCR, and its TCRdb copy is limited to in-frame clones, with some not included. V and J calls and clone size come straight from that table; D and trimming were deduced from the DNA. The repertoire holds some 260,000 clones, approximately 81% seen once, with approximately 3.1% in the top ten. This TCR was recovered from a woman in her late teens or twenties with acute or convalescent COVID-19. The V and J genes are TRBV10-2 and TRBJ1-1, with a possible D match to TRBD1 (5 bases). Sequencing was performed on peripheral blood. The CDR3 spells CASSEGQGYTEAFF. CDR3 bases: TGCGCCAGCAGTGAGGGGCAGGGATACACTGAAGCTTTCTTT.